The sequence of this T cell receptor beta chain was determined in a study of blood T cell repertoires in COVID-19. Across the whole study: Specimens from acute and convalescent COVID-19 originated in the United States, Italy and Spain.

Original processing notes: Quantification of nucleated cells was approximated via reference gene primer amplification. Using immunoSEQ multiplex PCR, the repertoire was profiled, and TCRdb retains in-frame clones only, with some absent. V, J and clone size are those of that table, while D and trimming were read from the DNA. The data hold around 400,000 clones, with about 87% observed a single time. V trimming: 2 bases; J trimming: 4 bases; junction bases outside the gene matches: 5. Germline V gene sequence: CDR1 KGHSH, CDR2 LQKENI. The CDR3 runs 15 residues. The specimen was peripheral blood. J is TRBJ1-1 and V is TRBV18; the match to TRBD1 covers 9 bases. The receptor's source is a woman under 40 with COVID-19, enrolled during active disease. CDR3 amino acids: CASSPGQGFGTEAFF. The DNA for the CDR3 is TGTGCCAGCTCACCAGGACAGGGGTTCGGCACTGAAGCTTTCTTT.